These 30 T cell receptor beta chains were all obtained from the same sample, sequenced in a study of blood T cell repertoires in COVID-19. The method was immunoSEQ multiplex PCR; TCRdb's version includes in-frame clones alone and lacks a portion of them. The table records 400,000 to 500,000 clones, roughly 90% of them present only once. The sequenced sample was PBMCs or T cells enriched from blood (not recorded which). These receptors were obtained from a woman between 35 and 50 years old who had recovered from COVID-19.

The chain carries TRBV5-1 and TRBJ1-3, with D hard to call. The germline CDR1 and CDR2 sequences are SGHRS and YFSETQ. There are 15 residues in the CDR3. Between the trimmed V and J ends, which lost 0 bases and 0 bases, there was a span of 7 bases. The chain's CDR3 is CASSLAWASGNTIYF. CDR3 bases: TGCGCCAGCAGCTTGGCATGGGCCTCTGGAAACACCATATATTTT.

V usage is TRBV4-2 and J usage is TRBJ2-5, with TRBD2 matching over 7 bases. Germline V gene sequence: CDR1 LGHNA, CDR2 YNFKEQ. This CDR3 has 17 amino acids. The ends lost 1 base at V and 3 bases at J; junction bases unmatched: 11. The CDR3 sequence is CASSQGVAGEVEETQYF. The DNA of the CDR3 is TGTGCCAGCAGCCAAGGAGTGGCGGGAGAGGTGGAAGAGACCCAGTACTTC.

CDR3 in amino acids: CATSDIGTEGSTDTQYF. In DNA form, the CDR3 reads TGTGCCACCAGTGATATCGGTACAGAGGGAAGCACAGATACGCAGTATTTT. J is TRBJ2-3 and V is TRBV24-1, with D tentatively TRBD2 (5 bases). V dropped 3 bases and J dropped 0 bases, with 15 bases sitting between them. The CDR3 is made up of 17 amino acids. Germline V gene lookup returns CDR1 KGHDR and CDR2 SFDVKD.

V is TRBV5-4 and J is TRBJ2-7; D is possibly TRBD1 (5 bases). V was cut by 1 base and J by 3 bases, with 14 bases left in between. Germline CDR1 is SGHNT and CDR2 is YYREEE (reference sequence). CDR3 length equals 15 residues. The CDR3 is CASSLYETAFYEQYF. DNA for the CDR3: TGTGCCAGCAGCTTGTACGAGACAGCCTTCTACGAGCAGTACTTC.

The chain joins TRBV10-3 to TRBJ1-3; 7 bases match TRBD1. Trimming cost V 6 bases and J 0 bases; bases outside gene matches: 11. CDR3 length equals 17 residues. Germline CDR1 ENHRY, CDR2 SYGVKD. The CDR3 DNA follows: TGTGCCATCAGGGACGGAACAGGGGCTCCCTCTGGAAACACCATATATTTT. Its translation: CAIRDGTGAPSGNTIYF.

CDR3 residues: CASSLMAGTSSYEQYF. For the CDR3, the DNA is TGTGCCAGCAGTTTGATGGCGGGAACTAGCTCCTACGAGCAGTACTTC. The chain links TRBV27 to TRBJ2-7; perhaps TRBD2 as D (6 bases). The CDR3 has 16 amino acids. Germline-derived CDR1 and CDR2 are MNHEY and SMNVEV (reference sequence). V gave up 3 bases and J gave up 0 bases, with 15 bases separating them.

This sequence joins TRBV10-3 and TRBJ2-1, with TRBD2 identical over 11 bases. There are 17 residues in the CDR3. CDR1 is ENHRY and CDR2 is SYGVKD in the germline V gene. The V gene end was trimmed by 5 bases and the J gene end by 4 bases; junction bases not matched to a gene: 10. CDR3: CAISQPGLADNYNEQFF. The CDR3 nucleotides are TGTGCCATCAGTCAACCGGGACTAGCGGACAATTACAATGAGCAGTTCTTC.

This chain connects TRBV4-3 to TRBJ1-2, with D possibly TRBD1 on 5 matching bases. The CDR3 runs 15 residues. Trimming took 2 bases from V and 4 from J, leaving 14 bases between them. From germline, CDR1 is LGHNA and CDR2 YSLEER. CDR3 DNA sequence: TGCGCCAGCAGCCAACGCACAGGAGCCGGCTATGGCTACACCTTC. Encoded protein: CASSQRTGAGYGYTF.

V is TRBV15 and J is TRBJ1-1; a possible D gene is TRBD1 (6 bases). V lost 0 bases and J 5 bases, leaving 10 bases between the germline ends. The CDR3 sequence is 14 residues long. The germline CDR1 and CDR2 sequences are LNHNV and YYDKDF (reference sequence). The DNA of the CDR3 is TGTGCCACCAGCAGAGACAGGGGAAGGACTGAAGCTTTCTTT. Protein: CATSRDRGRTEAFF.

This chain uses TRBV4-3 with TRBJ1-4; 7 bases align to TRBD1. CDR1 LGHNA and CDR2 YSLEER come from the germline V gene. Unmatched junction bases numbered 6, after V lost 0 bases and J lost 8 bases. The CDR3 totals 15 residues. The CDR3 DNA reads TGCGCCAGCAGCCAAGAAAACAGGGGAGGCGAAAAACTGTTTTTT. Translating gives CASSQENRGGEKLFF.

The V gene is TRBV5-1, the J gene TRBJ2-7; 8 bases are a match to TRBD2. Germline trimming cut 2 bases from V and 0 bases from J; bases unmatched to any gene: 4. This CDR3 is 15 amino acids long. Germline V gene lookup returns CDR1 SGHRS and CDR2 YFSETQ. The CDR3 reads CASSFRLAGSYEQYF. CDR3 in DNA: TGCGCCAGCAGCTTCCGGCTAGCGGGCTCCTACGAGCAGTACTTC.

Turning to this clone: Additional DNA sequences in this sample encode the identical CDR3. V is TRBV18 and J is TRBJ2-7, with TRBD2 matching 14 bases. Trimming cost V 2 bases and J 2 bases; bases outside gene matches: 2. This CDR3 is 16 amino acids long. The germline CDR1 and CDR2 sequences are KGHSH and LQKENI. Here the CDR3 reads CASSPRLAGGPYEQYF. The CDR3 bases are TGTGCCAGCTCACCAAGACTAGCGGGAGGGCCCTACGAGCAGTACTTC.

The V and J genes are TRBV24-1 and TRBJ2-2; TRBD1 matches at 7 bases. The CDR3 is 15 residues long. The germline CDR1 and CDR2 sequences are KGHDR and SFDVKD. V trimming: 3 bases; J trimming: 6 bases; junction bases outside the gene matches: 6. CDR3 in DNA: TGTGCCACCAGTGATCCGACAGGGTTCCCCGGGGAGCTGTTTTTT. Its translation is CATSDPTGFPGELFF.

The chain carries TRBV18 and TRBJ2-1; D not resolved. Germline V lookup: CDR1 KGHSH, CDR2 LQKENI. V lost 1 base to trimming and J lost 2 bases, with 15 bases between them. The CDR3 is 17 residues long. The CDR3 DNA reads as TGTGCCAGCTCACCACAGCGACGGAGTCTAACCTACAATGAGCAGTTCTTC. As protein: CASSPQRRSLTYNEQFF.

The chain recombines TRBV7-6 with TRBJ1-1; D remains unclear. V shed 4 bases and J shed 5 bases, with 11 bases lying between them. The germline V gene has CDR1 SGHVS and CDR2 FNYEAQ. This CDR3 spans 13 amino acids. CDR3 sequence: CASSSSYGTEAFF. CDR3 DNA sequence: TGTGCCAGCAGCTCCTCCTACGGTACTGAAGCTTTCTTT.

The rearrangement joins TRBV9 to TRBJ2-3; 11 bases match TRBD2. The germline V gene has CDR1 SGDLS and CDR2 YYNGEE. This CDR3 has 18 residues. V was pared by 7 bases and J by 0 bases, with 13 bases of the junction left unmatched. Here the CDR3 DNA reads TGTGCCAGCCGGGGGACTAGCGGAAACTCCCCTAGCACAGATACGCAGTATTTT. Translation: CASRGTSGNSPSTDTQYF.

V usage is TRBV3-1 (or the pseudogene TRBV3-2) and J usage is TRBJ2-3; 10 positions agree with TRBD2. The ends lost 4 bases at V and 4 bases at J; junction bases unmatched: 5. The CDR3 is made up of 15 amino acids. Germline CDR1 LGHDT, CDR2 YNNKEL (reference sequence). The CDR3 loop is CASSPGTSAADTQYF. The CDR3 DNA reads as TGTGCCAGCAGCCCCGGGACTAGCGCCGCAGATACGCAGTATTTT.

This chain's CDR3 is CASSQPTGRYGYTF. The CDR3 DNA reads TGTGCCAGCAGCCAACCTACAGGGCGCTATGGCTACACCTTC. The chain employs TRBV4-2 and TRBJ1-2; a weak D match, TRBD1 (6 bases). Germline lookup yields CDR1 LGHNA and CDR2 YNFKEQ. The CDR3 covers 14 residues. V was cut by 2 bases and J by 4 bases, with 11 bases left in between.

The chain joins TRBV5-1 to TRBJ2-1; TRBD1 aligns across 8 bases. The ends lost 4 bases at V and 6 bases at J; junction bases unmatched: 9. Germline V gene data show CDR1 as SGHRS and CDR2 as YFSETQ. This CDR3 has 15 amino acids. DNA for the CDR3: TGCGCCAGCAGCCCAAAGGACAGGGACGGCAATGAGCAGTTCTTC. Protein: CASSPKDRDGNEQFF. Supplemented by reference TRBV5-1 and TRBJ2-1, the full variable domain reads KAGVTQTPRYLIKTRGQQVTLSCSPISGHRSVSWYQQTPGQGLQFLFEYFSETQRNKGNFPGRFSGRQFSNSRSEMNVSTLELGDSALYLCASSPKDRDGNEQFFGPGTRLTVL.

This clone has only a few counts. This chain uses TRBV5-1 with TRBJ1-1; 7 bases are shared with TRBD1. V gave up 0 bases and J gave up 1 base; unmatched junction bases: 6. The CDR3 extends over 16 amino acids. Per germline, CDR1 SGHRS and CDR2 YFSETQ. The DNA for the CDR3 is TGCGCCAGCAGCTTGGGCCGGAACAGGGGGAACACTGAAGCTTTCTTT. It translates to CASSLGRNRGNTEAFF.

The chain links TRBV5-1 to TRBJ1-6; 8 bases align to TRBD1. Looked up from germline, CDR1 is SGHRS and CDR2 is YFSETQ. J gave up 6 bases and V 1 base, and 3 bases lay outside the gene matches. The CDR3 extends over 15 amino acids. The CDR3 DNA reads TGCGCCAGCAGCTTGCAGGGGGCGAGTAATTCACCCCTCCACTTT. It encodes CASSLQGASNSPLHF.

This clone was seen just once. The chain links TRBV10-2 to TRBJ2-7; TRBD2 aligns across 9 bases. V lost 4 bases to trimming and J lost 3 bases; unmatched junction nucleotides: 4. Germline V CDR1 and CDR2: WSHSY, SAAADI. The CDR3 contains 14 residues. CDR3 coding DNA: TGCGCCAGCAGTGTTGCGCGGGAGGGCTACGAGCAGTACTTC. Translating it yields CASSVAREGYEQYF.

On this clone itself: Germline is not matched at one junction end, which may reflect a read error. The DNA for the CDR3 is TGTGCTAGCAGCGCCCGACTAGCTGGAGTTCCTTCTAGCACAGATACGCAGTATTTT. This translates into CASSARLAGVPSSTDTQYF. J is TRBJ2-3 and V is TRBV7-7, with TRBD2 matching over 7 bases. Per the germline V gene, CDR1 is SSHAT and CDR2 is FNYEAQ (reference sequence). This CDR3 is built from 19 residues.

In this sample, this clone turned up a few times. The V call is TRBV7-2, the J call TRBJ2-1, with 10 positions matching TRBD2. The CDR3 spans 19 residues. The germline gives CDR1 SGHTA, CDR2 FQGNSA. V gave up 1 base and J gave up 0 bases; unmatched junction bases: 9. CDR3 sequence: CASSLDRTSGRYSYNEQFF. Written as DNA, the CDR3 is TGTGCCAGCAGCTTAGATCGGACTAGCGGACGATACTCCTACAATGAGCAGTTCTTC.

This rearrangement joins TRBV10-1 to TRBJ2-1, with 16 bases fitting TRBD2. V lost 8 bases and J lost 9; bases outside the gene matches: 7. The length of the CDR3 is 15 residues. In germline, CDR1 is WNHNN, CDR2 SYGVQD (reference sequence). CDR3 DNA sequence: TGCGCCAGCCGTCCGGGACTAGCGGGAGGGGGTGAGCAGTTCTTC. Translated: CASRPGLAGGGEQFF.

This clone was recorded a few times. The rearrangement uses TRBV19 and TRBJ1-1; possibly TRBD1 for D (6 bases). With 6 bases removed from V and 1 base from J, the gap between germline ends came to 9 bases. The germline V gene encodes CDR1 LNHDA and CDR2 SQIVND (reference sequence). CDR3 length: 13 residues. The CDR3: CASRTGWNTEAFF. In DNA, the CDR3 is TGTGCCAGTAGGACAGGTTGGAACACTGAAGCTTTCTTT. Full variable domain (outside the CDR3, taken from reference TRBV19 and TRBJ1-1): DGGITQSPKYLFRKEGQNVTLSCEQNLNHDAMYWYRQDPGQGLRLIYYSQIVNDFQKGDIAEGYSVSREKKESFPLTVTSAQKNPTAFYLCASRTGWNTEAFFGQGTRLTVV.

V gene TRBV19 combines with J gene TRBJ2-1; 16 positions match TRBD2. The CDR3 has 20 amino acids. Germline assignment: CDR1 LNHDA and CDR2 SQIVND (reference sequence). J was trimmed by 5 bases and V by 1 base; bases with no gene match: 11. CDR3 sequence (DNA): TGTGCCAGTAGTATAGGGGGCCCGGGACTAGCGGGAGGGCGGAACAATGAGCAGTTCTTC. This encodes CASSIGGPGLAGGRNNEQFF.

This clone turned up a few times. This chain links TRBV7-6 with TRBJ1-1; D is unclear. Trimming stripped 6 bases from V and 5 bases from J, with 13 bases between. The V gene's germline CDR1 is SGHVS and CDR2 FNYEAQ. The CDR3 contains 13 residues. CDR3 in DNA: TGTGCCAGCAGGGCAGCCGGGTCGACTGAAGCTTTCTTT. The encoded protein is CASRAAGSTEAFF.

This clone was seen just once. This CDR3 reads CASTREGTGSWETQYF. CDR3 in DNA: TGTGCCAGCACACGGGAAGGGACAGGGTCTTGGGAGACCCAGTACTTC. V usage is TRBV2 and J usage is TRBJ2-5; 9 nucleotides align to TRBD1. The CDR3 is made up of 16 amino acids. J was trimmed by 5 bases and V by 7 bases; bases with no gene match: 14. Germline CDR1 and CDR2: SNHLY and FYNNEI.

The sample holds a few counts of this clone. The chain joins TRBV10-3 to TRBJ1-5; 9 bases are a match to TRBD1. V dropped 6 bases and J dropped 2; count of bases not matched to a gene: 2. The length of the CDR3 is 14 residues. Germline V gene lookup returns CDR1 ENHRY and CDR2 SYGVKD. The CDR3 nucleotides are TGTGCCATCAGACGACAGGGGGGCAATCAGCCCCAGCATTTT. Protein sequence: CAIRRQGGNQPQHF.